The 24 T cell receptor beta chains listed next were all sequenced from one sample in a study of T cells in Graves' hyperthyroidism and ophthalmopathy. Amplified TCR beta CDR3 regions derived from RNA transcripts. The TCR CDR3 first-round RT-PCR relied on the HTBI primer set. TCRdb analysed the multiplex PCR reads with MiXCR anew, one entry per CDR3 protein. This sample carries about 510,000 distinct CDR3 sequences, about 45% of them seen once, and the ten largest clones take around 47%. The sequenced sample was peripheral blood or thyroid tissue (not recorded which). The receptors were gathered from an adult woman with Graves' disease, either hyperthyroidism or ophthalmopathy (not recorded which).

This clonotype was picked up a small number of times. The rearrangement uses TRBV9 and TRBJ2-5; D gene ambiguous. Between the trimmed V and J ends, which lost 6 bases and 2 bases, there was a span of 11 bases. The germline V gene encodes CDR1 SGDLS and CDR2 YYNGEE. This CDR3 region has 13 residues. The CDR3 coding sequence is TGTGCCAGCACCCAGCAGGTTCAAGAGACCCAGTACTTC. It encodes CASTQQVQETQYF.

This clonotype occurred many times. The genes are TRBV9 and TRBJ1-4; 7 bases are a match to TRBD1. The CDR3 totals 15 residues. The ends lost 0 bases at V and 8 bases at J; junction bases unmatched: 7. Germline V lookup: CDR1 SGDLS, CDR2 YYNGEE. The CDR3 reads CASSVGSQGEEKLFF. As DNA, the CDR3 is TGTGCCAGCAGCGTAGGAAGCCAGGGGGAAGAAAAACTGTTTTTT.

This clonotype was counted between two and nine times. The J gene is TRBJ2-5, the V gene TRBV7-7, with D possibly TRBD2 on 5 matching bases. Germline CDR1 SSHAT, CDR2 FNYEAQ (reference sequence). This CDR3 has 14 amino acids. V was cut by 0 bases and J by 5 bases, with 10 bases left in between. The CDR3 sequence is CASSLAWTEETQYF. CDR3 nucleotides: TGTGCCAGCAGCTTAGCGTGGACTGAGGAGACCCAGTACTTC.

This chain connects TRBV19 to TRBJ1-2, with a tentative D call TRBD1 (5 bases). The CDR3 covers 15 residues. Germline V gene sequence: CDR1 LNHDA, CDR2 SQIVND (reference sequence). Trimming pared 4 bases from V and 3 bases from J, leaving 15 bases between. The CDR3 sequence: CASSTSGSADYGYTF. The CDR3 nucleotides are TGTGCCAGTAGTACCTCAGGGTCAGCAGACTATGGCTACACCTTC.

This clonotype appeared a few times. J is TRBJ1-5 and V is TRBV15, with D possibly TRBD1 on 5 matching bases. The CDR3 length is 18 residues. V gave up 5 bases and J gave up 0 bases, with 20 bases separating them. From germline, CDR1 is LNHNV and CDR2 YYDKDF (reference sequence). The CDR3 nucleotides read TGTGCCACCAGCCAACCAGGGAGGCGTGCGGGTAGCAATCAGCCCCAGCATTTT. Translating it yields CATSQPGRRAGSNQPQHF.

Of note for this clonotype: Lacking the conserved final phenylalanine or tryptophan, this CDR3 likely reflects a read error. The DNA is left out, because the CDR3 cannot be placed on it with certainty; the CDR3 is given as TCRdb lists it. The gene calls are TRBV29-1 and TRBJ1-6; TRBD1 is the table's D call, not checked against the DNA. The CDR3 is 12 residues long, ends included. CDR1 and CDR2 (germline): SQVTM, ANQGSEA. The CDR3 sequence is CSAQGTGGVRSY.

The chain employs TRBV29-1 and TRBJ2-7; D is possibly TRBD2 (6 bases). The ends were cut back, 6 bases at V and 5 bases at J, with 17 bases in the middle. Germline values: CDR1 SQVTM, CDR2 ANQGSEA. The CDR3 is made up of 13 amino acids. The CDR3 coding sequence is TGCAGCGTAGGTCAAGCGGGCATCCACGAGCAGTACTTC. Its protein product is CSVGQAGIHEQYF.

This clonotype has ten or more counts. The CDR3: CASSLWTGQSEQYF. CDR3 nucleotide sequence: TGTGCCAGCAGCTTATGGACAGGTCAAAGCGAGCAGTACTTC. The chain recombines TRBV13 with TRBJ2-7; 7 bases agree with TRBD1. The CDR3 contains 14 residues. V lost 2 bases and J lost 6; bases outside the gene matches: 7. Germline CDR1 reads PRHDT; CDR2 reads FYEKMQ (reference sequence).

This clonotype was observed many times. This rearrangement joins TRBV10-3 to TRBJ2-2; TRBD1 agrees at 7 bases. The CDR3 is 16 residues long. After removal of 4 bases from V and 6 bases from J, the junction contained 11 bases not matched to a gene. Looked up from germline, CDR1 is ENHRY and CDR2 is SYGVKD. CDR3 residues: CAISGHTGVIAGELFF. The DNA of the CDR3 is TGTGCCATCAGTGGCCACACAGGGGTGATTGCCGGGGAGCTGTTTTTT.

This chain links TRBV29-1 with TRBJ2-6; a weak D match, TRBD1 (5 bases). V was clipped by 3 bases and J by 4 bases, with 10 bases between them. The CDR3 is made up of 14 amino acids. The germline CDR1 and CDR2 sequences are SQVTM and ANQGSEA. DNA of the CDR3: TGCAGCGTTGACTTGGGGCAGGGGGCCAACGTCCTGACTTTC. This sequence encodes CSVDLGQGANVLTF. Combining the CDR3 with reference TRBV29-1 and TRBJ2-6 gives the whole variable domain SAVISQKPSRDICQRGTSLTIQCQVDSQVTMMFWYRQQPGQSLTLIATANQGSEATYESGFVIDKFPISRPNLTFSTLTVSNMSPEDSSIYLCSVDLGQGANVLTFGAGSRLTVL.

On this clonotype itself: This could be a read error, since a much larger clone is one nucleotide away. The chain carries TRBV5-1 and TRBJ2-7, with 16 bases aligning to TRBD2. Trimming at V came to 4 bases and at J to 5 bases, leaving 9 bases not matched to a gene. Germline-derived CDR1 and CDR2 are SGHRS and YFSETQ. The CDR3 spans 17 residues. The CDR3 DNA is TGCGCCAGCAGCCTGGGACTAGCGGGAGGGCCAGTCAACGAGCAGTACTTC. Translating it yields CASSLGLAGGPVNEQYF.

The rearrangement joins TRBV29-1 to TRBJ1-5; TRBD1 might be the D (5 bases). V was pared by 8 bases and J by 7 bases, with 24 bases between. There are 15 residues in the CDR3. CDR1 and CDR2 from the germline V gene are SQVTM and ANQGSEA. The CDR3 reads CSMQGIGTDGQPQHF. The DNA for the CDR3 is TGCAGCATGCAGGGTATCGGCACTGATGGGCAGCCCCAGCATTTT.

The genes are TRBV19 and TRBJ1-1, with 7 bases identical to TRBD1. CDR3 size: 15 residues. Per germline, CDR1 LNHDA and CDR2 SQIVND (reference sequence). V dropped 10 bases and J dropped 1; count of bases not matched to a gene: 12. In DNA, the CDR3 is TGTGCCACCAGGGGAAGGGGGCAACGGAACACTGAAGCTTTCTTT. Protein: CATRGRGQRNTEAFF.

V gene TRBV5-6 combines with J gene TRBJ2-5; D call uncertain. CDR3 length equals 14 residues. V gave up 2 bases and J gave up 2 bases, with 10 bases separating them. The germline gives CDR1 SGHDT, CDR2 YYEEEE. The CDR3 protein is CASSLAPTQETQYF. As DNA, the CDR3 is TGTGCCAGCAGCTTAGCGCCAACTCAAGAGACCCAGTACTTC.

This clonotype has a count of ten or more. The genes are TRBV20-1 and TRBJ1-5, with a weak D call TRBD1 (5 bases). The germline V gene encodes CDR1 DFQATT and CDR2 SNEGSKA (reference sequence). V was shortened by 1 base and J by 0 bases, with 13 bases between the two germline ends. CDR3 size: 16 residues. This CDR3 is CSARVMGRYSNQPQHF. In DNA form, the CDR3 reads TGCAGTGCTAGAGTCATGGGGCGCTATAGCAATCAGCCCCAGCATTTT.

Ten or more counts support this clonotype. This chain's CDR3 is CAISGTGGNSPLHF. The CDR3 coding sequence is TGTGCCATCAGCGGGACAGGGGGTAATTCACCCCTCCACTTT. The chain combines TRBV10-3 with TRBJ1-6; 11 bases match TRBD1. This CDR3 has 14 residues. CDR1 and CDR2 from the germline V gene are ENHRY and SYGVKD. J lost 6 bases, V lost 6 bases, and 1 base had no gene match.

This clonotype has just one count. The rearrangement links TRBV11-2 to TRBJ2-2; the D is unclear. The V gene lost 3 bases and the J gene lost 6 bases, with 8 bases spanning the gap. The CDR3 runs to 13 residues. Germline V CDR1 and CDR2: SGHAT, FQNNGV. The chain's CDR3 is CASSLSAPGELFF. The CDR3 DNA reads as TGTGCCAGCAGCTTGAGCGCACCCGGGGAGCTGTTTTTT.

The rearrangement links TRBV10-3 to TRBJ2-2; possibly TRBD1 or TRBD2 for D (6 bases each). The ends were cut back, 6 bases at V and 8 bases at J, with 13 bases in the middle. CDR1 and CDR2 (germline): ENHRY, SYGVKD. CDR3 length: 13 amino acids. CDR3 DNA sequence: TGTGCCATCAGGGAGGGGGACAATGGGGAGCTGTTTTTT. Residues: CAIREGDNGELFF.

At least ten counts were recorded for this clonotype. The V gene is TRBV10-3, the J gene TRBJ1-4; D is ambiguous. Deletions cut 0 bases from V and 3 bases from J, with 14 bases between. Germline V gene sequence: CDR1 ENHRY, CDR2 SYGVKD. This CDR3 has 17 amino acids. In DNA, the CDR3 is TGTGCCATCAGTGAGTCGGGGTTGGACCGATCTAATGAAAAACTGTTTTTT. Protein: CAISESGLDRSNEKLFF.

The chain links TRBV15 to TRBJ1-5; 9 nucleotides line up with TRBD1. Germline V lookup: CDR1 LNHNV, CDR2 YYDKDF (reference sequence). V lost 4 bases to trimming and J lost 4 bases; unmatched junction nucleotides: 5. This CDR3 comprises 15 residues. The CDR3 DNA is TGTGCCACCAGCACCCGGGACAGGGCAAATCAGCCCCAGCATTTT. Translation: CATSTRDRANQPQHF.

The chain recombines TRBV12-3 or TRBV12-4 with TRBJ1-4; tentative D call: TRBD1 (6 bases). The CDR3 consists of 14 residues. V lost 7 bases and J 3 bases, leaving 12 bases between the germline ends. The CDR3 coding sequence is TGTGCCAGCACTAGGACAGACCCTAATGAAAAACTGTTTTTT. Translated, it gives CASTRTDPNEKLFF.

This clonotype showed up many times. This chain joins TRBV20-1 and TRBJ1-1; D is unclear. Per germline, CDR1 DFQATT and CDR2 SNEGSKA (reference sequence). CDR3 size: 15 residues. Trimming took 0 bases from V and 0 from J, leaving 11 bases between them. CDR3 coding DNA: TGCAGTGCTAGAGAACTTTTAGGAGTGAACACTGAAGCTTTCTTT. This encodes CSARELLGVNTEAFF.

Here the CDR3 reads CSVDGPLNTGELFF. The CDR3 DNA reads as TGCAGCGTTGACGGACCGTTGAACACCGGGGAGCTGTTTTTT. The V call is TRBV29-1, the J call TRBJ2-2; D call uncertain. This CDR3 has 14 residues. The ends were cut back, 3 bases at V and 1 base at J, with 9 bases in the middle. Germline assignment: CDR1 SQVTM and CDR2 ANQGSEA.

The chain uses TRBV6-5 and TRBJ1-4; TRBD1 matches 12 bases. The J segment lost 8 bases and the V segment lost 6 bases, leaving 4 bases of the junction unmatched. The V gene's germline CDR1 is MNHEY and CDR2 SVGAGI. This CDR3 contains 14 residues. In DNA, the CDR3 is TGTGCCAGCAGGGGGACAGGGGGCAGGGAAAAACTGTTTTTT. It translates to CASRGTGGREKLFF.